The entry below gives a single T cell receptor beta chain sequence along with its context. The sample originates from a study of T cell responses to AZD1222 COVID-19 vaccine. Some clones are missing from TCRdb's copy, which holds only in-frame ones; the method was immunoSEQ multiplex PCR. The sample has roughly 99,000 clones, just over 90% seen once; the top ten hold about 6.8%. This CDR3 region has 12 residues. This chain uses TRBV21-1 with TRBJ1-6. TRBV21-1 is labeled a pseudogene. The source material was peripheral blood, sampled 28 days after the second AZD1222 dose. This clonotype originated in an adult who received the AZD1222 COVID-19 vaccine. CDR3 residues: CASSKDNSPLHF. The CDR3 DNA sequence: TGTGCCAGCAGCAAAGATAATTCACCCCTCCACTTT.